Below, 9 T cell receptor beta chains from the same sample are listed, as sequenced in a study of T cell responses to AZD1222 COVID-19 vaccine. TCRdb's copy holds only in-frame clones and misses some; the assay was immunoSEQ multiplex PCR. This sample has roughly 92,000 clones, with around 89% found just once. The sample here was peripheral blood, taken on day 0 of AZD1222 vaccination. The receptors were sampled from an adult in good health.

The rearrangement joins TRBV12-3 or TRBV12-4 to TRBJ1-5; TRBD1 agrees at 8 bases. The CDR3 runs 13 residues. After removal of 6 bases from V and 6 bases from J, the junction contained 4 bases not matched to a gene. The CDR3 bases are TGTGCCAGCAGAGATACAGGGGGTCAGCCCCAGCATTTT. Protein product: CASRDTGGQPQHF.

The chain has TRBV19 and TRBJ1-3; a possible D gene is TRBD1 (6 bases). Between the trimmed V and J ends, which lost 1 base and 0 bases, there was a span of 16 bases. The CDR3 has 18 amino acids. Germline assignment: CDR1 LNHDA and CDR2 SQIVND (reference sequence). DNA of the CDR3: TGTGCCAGTAGTATAGTCCCCGGACAGTTTAGCTCTGGAAACACCATATATTTT. Protein: CASSIVPGQFSSGNTIYF.

This clone was seen a handful of times. The chain recombines TRBV9 with TRBJ1-2; weak D call: TRBD1 (6 bases). Germline V gene data show CDR1 as SGDLS and CDR2 as YYNGEE. The CDR3 loop spans 18 amino acids. V lost 0 bases and J lost 5, with 23 bases in between. CDR3 in amino acids: CASSVGAQGQGGIYGYTF. The CDR3 DNA reads as TGTGCCAGCAGCGTAGGGGCGCAGGGACAAGGAGGGATTTATGGCTACACCTTC.

This chain uses TRBV11-3 with TRBJ2-1; D might be TRBD2 (6 bases). V was trimmed by 5 bases and J by 0 bases, leaving 11 bases between them. The V gene's germline CDR1 is SGHNT and CDR2 YENEEA. The CDR3 sequence is 15 residues long. The CDR3: CASSLRGSSYNEQFF. As DNA, the CDR3 is TGTGCCAGCAGCCTCCGGGGGAGCTCCTACAATGAGCAGTTCTTC.

The chain is built from TRBV3-1 (or the pseudogene TRBV3-2) and TRBJ2-7; 9 nucleotides align to TRBD2. The length of the CDR3 is 15 residues. J gave up 3 bases and V 7 bases, and 10 bases lay outside the gene matches. Per germline, CDR1 LGHDT and CDR2 YNNKEL (reference sequence). DNA for the CDR3: TGTGCCAGCAATCGAGGATCGACTAGCGGCTACGAGCAGTACTTC. Protein product: CASNRGSTSGYEQYF.

The V gene is TRBV7-9, the J gene TRBJ2-1; D is unclear. The germline gives CDR1 SEHNR, CDR2 FQNEAQ (reference sequence). V lost 1 base to trimming and J lost 7 bases, with 8 bases between them. CDR3 length equals 13 residues. The CDR3 sequence: CASSLVLGNEQFF. CDR3 DNA: TGTGCCAGCAGCTTAGTGTTGGGGAATGAGCAGTTCTTC. The full variable domain, with the rest looked up from reference TRBV7-9 and TRBJ2-1, is DTGVSQNPRHKITKRGQNVTFRCDPISEHNRLYWYRQTLGQGPEFLTYFQNEAQLEKSRLLSDRFSAERPKGSFSTLEIQRTEQGDSAMYLCASSLVLGNEQFFGPGTRLTVL.

This clone was counted once. The gene calls are TRBV30 and TRBJ2-5; D is undetermined. Germline lookup yields CDR1 GTSNPN and CDR2 SVGIG (reference sequence). The V gene lost 2 bases and the J gene lost 1 base, with 5 bases spanning the gap. CDR3 length: 12 amino acids. The CDR3 spells CAWSFIQETQYF. CDR3 DNA sequence: TGTGCCTGGAGTTTTATCCAAGAGACCCAGTACTTC.

The rearrangement links TRBV25-1 to TRBJ2-2; D call uncertain. The length of the CDR3 is 11 residues. The V and J ends lost 7 bases and 7 bases respectively, with 7 bases between them. CDR1 and CDR2 from the germline V gene are MGHDK and SYGVNS. Here the CDR3 reads CASTLFGELFF. The CDR3 bases are TGTGCCAGCACCCTGTTCGGGGAGCTGTTTTTT.

The CDR3 coding sequence is TGTGCCAGCAGCCGACAGTTCTCCTTAGGACCCCTCCACTTT. The encoded protein is CASSRQFSLGPLHF. The chain uses TRBV3-1 (or the pseudogene TRBV3-2) and TRBJ1-6; D is perhaps TRBD1 (5 bases). Looked up from germline, CDR1 is LGHDT and CDR2 is YNNKEL (reference sequence). The V end lost 4 bases, the J end lost 12 bases, and 16 bases lay between the germline ends. The CDR3 loop spans 14 amino acids.